This is a list of T cell receptor beta chains from one sample in a study of blood T cell repertoires in COVID-19. The assay was immunoSEQ multiplex PCR, and TCRdb's table has in-frame clones only and misses some. The profile shows roughly 200,000 clones, about 82% of them singletons. Sequencing was carried out using PBMCs or T cells enriched from blood (not recorded which). These receptor sequences come from a woman aged 25 to 39 who had recovered from COVID-19. The CDR3 runs from the conserved cysteine through the conserved F or W. The order of the fields is CDR3 DNA, CDR3 protein, J gene, D gene, clone size, V gene. D genes are given only for firm matches. Clone sizes are given selectively: once, few, many, or a class where the clone is expanded.

CDR3 DNA: TGTGCCAGCAGCCCCCTTGGGGGAGGGACTAGGGTCTACAATGAGCAGTTCTTC
CDR3 protein: CASSPLGGGTRVYNEQFF
J gene: TRBJ2-1
D gene: TRBD2
clone size: NA
V gene: TRBV13

CDR3 DNA: TGTGCCAGCAGCTTGGGTAACAGGGGTTGGACTGAAGCTTTCTTT
CDR3 protein: CASSLGNRGWTEAFF
J gene: TRBJ1-1
D gene: TRBD1
clone size: NA
V gene: TRBV5-6

CDR3 DNA: TGTGCCAGCAGCTTAGTTCAGAATCAGCCCCAGCATTTT
CDR3 protein: CASSLVQNQPQHF
J gene: TRBJ1-5
D gene: NA
clone size: NA
V gene: TRBV7-2

CDR3 DNA: TGTGCCAGCAGCATAACAGGGGGCCCCGTGGGCTACACCTTC
CDR3 protein: CASSITGGPVGYTF
J gene: TRBJ1-2
D gene: TRBD1
clone size: NA
V gene: TRBV11-2

CDR3 DNA: TGTGCCAGTAGTTTCCAGGGGGCGAATGCTTTCTTT
CDR3 protein: CASSFQGANAFF
J gene: TRBJ1-1
D gene: TRBD1
clone size: NA
V gene: TRBV19

CDR3 DNA: TGTGCCAGAGACTGGGAGGGGACAGGGTATTTTTCTGGGGCCAACGTCCTGACTTTC
CDR3 protein: CARDWEGTGYFSGANVLTF
J gene: TRBJ2-6
D gene: TRBD1
clone size: NA
V gene: TRBV2

CDR3 DNA: TGCAGCGTTGAATCGGAGAGCCCACCCTACGAGCAGTACTTC
CDR3 protein: CSVESESPPYEQYF
J gene: TRBJ2-7
D gene: NA
clone size: once
V gene: TRBV29-1

CDR3 DNA: TGTGCCAGCAACCCCCTCGCGGACACTGAAGCTTTCTTT
CDR3 protein: CASNPLADTEAFF
J gene: TRBJ1-1
D gene: NA
clone size: NA
V gene: TRBV7-9

CDR3 DNA: TGTGCCAGCAGCCCTATCAGGGACTACGAGCAGTACTTC
CDR3 protein: CASSPIRDYEQYF
J gene: TRBJ2-7
D gene: NA
clone size: NA
V gene: TRBV7-9

CDR3 DNA: TGTGCCAGCAGTCCCAACAGGGGGCGGGTTGAAAAACTGTTTTTT
CDR3 protein: CASSPNRGRVEKLFF
J gene: TRBJ1-4
D gene: TRBD1
clone size: NA
V gene: TRBV2

CDR3 DNA: TGTGCCAGCAGTTTTAACAGGGCCGGAAACACCATATATTTT
CDR3 protein: CASSFNRAGNTIYF
J gene: TRBJ1-3
D gene: NA
clone size: NA
V gene: TRBV7-2

CDR3 DNA: TGCGCCAGCAGTGAGTCGACTGTGCTAGCGGCGTTCTTC
CDR3 protein: CASSESTVLAAFF
J gene: TRBJ2-1
D gene: TRBD2
clone size: many
V gene: TRBV10-1

CDR3 DNA: TGTGCCAGCAGCTTATTCAGCGCCCAAAAGTCTAGCACAGATACGCAGTATTTT
CDR3 protein: CASSLFSAQKSSTDTQYF
J gene: TRBJ2-3
D gene: NA
clone size: NA
V gene: TRBV11-2

CDR3 DNA: TGTGCCAGCTATTCAGAGGACAGGGGGAACACTGAAGCTTTCTTT
CDR3 protein: CASYSEDRGNTEAFF
J gene: TRBJ1-1
D gene: TRBD1
clone size: NA
V gene: TRBV6-5

CDR3 DNA: TGTGCCAGCAGCGTTGATCCAGCGGGGTCTGAGCAGTTCTTC
CDR3 protein: CASSVDPAGSEQFF
J gene: TRBJ2-1
D gene: TRBD2
clone size: NA
V gene: TRBV9

CDR3 DNA: TGTGCCATCAGTGATTCGGGACTAGCGGGAGAAGAGACCCAGTACTTC
CDR3 protein: CAISDSGLAGEETQYF
J gene: TRBJ2-5
D gene: TRBD2
clone size: NA
V gene: TRBV10-3

CDR3 DNA: TGTGCCAGCAGTTTCTTTGCTAGCGGGAGAACCGGGGAGCTGTTTTTT
CDR3 protein: CASSFFASGRTGELFF
J gene: TRBJ2-2
D gene: TRBD2
clone size: NA
V gene: TRBV28

CDR3 DNA: TGTGCCAGCAAGAGAGGGAGCACAGATACGCAGTATTTT
CDR3 protein: CASKRGSTDTQYF
J gene: TRBJ2-3
D gene: NA
clone size: NA
V gene: TRBV27